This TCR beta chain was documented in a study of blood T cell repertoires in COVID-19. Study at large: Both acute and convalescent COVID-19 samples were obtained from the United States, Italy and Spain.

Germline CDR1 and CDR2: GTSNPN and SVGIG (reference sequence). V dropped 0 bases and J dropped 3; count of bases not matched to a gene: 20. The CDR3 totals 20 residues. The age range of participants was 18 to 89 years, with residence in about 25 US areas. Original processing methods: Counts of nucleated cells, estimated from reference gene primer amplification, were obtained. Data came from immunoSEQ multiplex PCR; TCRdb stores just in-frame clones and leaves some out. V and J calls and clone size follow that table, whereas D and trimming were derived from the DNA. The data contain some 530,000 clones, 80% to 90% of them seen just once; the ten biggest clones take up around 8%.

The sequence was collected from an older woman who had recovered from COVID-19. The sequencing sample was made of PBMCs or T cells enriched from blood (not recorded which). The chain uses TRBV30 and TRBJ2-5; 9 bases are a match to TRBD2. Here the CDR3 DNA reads TGTGCCTGGAGTGTGTCTCGCTTAAGGGAACCGGGACTAGCTAAAGAGACCCAGTACTTC. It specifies CAWSVSRLREPGLAKETQYF.